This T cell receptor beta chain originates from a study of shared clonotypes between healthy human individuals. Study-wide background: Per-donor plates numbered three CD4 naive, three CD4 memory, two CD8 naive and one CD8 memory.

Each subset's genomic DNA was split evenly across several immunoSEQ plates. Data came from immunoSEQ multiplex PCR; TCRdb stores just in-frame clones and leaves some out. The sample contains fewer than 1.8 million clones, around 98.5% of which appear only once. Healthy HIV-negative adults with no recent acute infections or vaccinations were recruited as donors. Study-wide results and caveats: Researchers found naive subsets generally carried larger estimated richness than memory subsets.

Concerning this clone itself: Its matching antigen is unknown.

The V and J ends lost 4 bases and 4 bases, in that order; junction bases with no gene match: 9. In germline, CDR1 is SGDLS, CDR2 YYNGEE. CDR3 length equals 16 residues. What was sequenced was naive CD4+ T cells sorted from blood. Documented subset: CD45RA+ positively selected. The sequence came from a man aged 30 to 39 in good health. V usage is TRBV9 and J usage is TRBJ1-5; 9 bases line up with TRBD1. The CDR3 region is CASSPTGQGENQPQHF. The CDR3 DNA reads TGTGCCAGCAGCCCTACGGGACAGGGCGAAAATCAGCCCCAGCATTTT. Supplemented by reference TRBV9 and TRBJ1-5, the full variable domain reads DSGVTQTPKHLITATGQRVTLRCSPRSGDLSVYWYQQSLDQGLQFLIQYYNGEERAKGNILERFSAQQFPDLHSELNLSSLELGDSALYFCASSPTGQGENQPQHFGDGTRLSIL.